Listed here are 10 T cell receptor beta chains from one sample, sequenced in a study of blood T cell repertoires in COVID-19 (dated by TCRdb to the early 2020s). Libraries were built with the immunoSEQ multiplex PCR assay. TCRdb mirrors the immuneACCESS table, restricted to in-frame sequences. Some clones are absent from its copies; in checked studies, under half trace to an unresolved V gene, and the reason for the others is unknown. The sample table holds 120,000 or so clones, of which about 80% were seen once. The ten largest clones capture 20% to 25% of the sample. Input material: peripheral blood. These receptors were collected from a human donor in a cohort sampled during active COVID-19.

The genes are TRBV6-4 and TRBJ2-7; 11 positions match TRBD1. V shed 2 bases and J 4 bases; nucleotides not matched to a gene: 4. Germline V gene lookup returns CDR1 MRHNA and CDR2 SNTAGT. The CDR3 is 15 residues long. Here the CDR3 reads CASSDVDRGLYEQYF. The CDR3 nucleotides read TGTGCCAGCAGTGACGTGGACAGGGGGCTGTACGAGCAGTACTTC.

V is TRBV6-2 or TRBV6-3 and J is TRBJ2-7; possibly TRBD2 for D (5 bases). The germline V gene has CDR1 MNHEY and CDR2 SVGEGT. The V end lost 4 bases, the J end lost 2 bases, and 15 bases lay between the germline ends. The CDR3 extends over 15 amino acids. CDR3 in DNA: TGTGCCAGCAGTTCCGAGAGGGTGGGAGCCTACGAGCAGTACTTC. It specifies CASSSERVGAYEQYF.

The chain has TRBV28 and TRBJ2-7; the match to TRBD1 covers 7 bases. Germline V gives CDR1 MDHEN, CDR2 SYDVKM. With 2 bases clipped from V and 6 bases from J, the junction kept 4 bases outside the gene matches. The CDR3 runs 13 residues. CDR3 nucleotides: TGTGCCAGCAGTTTAGGGCAGGGGGTCGAGCAGTACTTC. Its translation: CASSLGQGVEQYF.

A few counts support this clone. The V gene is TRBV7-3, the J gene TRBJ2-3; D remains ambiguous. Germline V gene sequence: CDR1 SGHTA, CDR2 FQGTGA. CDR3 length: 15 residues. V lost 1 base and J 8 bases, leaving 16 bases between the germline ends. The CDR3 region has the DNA TGTGCCAGCAGCTTAATCGTCGGGTTGGCAGCTACGCAGTATTTT. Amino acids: CASSLIVGLAATQYF. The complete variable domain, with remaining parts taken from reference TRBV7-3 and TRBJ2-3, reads GAGVSQTPSNKVTEKGKYVELRCDPISGHTALYWYRQSLGQGPEFLIYFQGTGAADDSGLPNDRFFAVRPEGSVSTLKIQRTERGDSAVYLCASSLIVGLAATQYFGPGTRLTVL.

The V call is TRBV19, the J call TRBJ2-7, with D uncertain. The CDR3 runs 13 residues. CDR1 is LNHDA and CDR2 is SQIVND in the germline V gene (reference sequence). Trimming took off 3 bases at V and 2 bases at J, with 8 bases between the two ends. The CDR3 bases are TGTGCCAGTAGTATGGGCAGAACCTACGAGCAGTACTTC. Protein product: CASSMGRTYEQYF.

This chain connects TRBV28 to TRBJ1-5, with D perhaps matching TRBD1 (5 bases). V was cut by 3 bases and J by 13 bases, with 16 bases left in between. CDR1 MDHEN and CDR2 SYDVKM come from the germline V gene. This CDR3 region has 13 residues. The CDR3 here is CASSFLLGGEQHF. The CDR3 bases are TGTGCCAGCAGTTTTCTCCTGGGGGGGGAACAGCATTTT.

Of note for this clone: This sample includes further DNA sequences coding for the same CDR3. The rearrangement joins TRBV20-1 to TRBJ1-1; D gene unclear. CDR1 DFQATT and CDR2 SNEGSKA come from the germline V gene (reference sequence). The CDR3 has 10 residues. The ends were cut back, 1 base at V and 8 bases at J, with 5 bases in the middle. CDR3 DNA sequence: TGCAGTGCTAGAGTCGGGGAAGCTTTCTTT. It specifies CSARVGEAFF.

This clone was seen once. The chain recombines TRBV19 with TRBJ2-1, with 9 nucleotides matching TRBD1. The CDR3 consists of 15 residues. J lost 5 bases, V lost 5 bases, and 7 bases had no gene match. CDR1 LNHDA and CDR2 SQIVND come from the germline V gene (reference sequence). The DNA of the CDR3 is TGTGCCAGTAGTCCAACAGGGGGCACACACAATGAGCAGTTCTTC. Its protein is CASSPTGGTHNEQFF.

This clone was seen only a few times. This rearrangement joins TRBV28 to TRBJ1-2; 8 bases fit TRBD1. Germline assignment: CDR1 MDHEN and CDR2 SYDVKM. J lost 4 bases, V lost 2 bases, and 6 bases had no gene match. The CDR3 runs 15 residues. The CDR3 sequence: CASSLNRGGLYGYTF. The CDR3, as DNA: TGTGCCAGCAGTTTAAACAGGGGGGGACTCTATGGCTACACCTTC.

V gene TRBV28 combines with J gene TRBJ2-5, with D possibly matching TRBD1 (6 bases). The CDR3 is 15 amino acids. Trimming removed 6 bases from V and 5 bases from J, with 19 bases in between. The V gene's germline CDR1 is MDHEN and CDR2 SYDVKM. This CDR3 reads CASSRTARGGETQYF. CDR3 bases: TGTGCCAGCAGCCGTACGGCCCGTGGGGGCGAGACCCAGTACTTC.